The following is a T cell receptor (beta chain) sequence with its context. The sample is drawn from a study of cytomegalovirus exposure and HLA in healthy donors. In the PCR, 60 Vbeta and 13 Jbeta primers were used. Sequenced by immunoSEQ multiplex PCR; TCRdb stores in-frame clones only, minus some. Among some 130,000 clones listed, over 70% were seen once. The CDR3 consists of 15 residues. V lost 4 bases and J lost 1; bases outside the gene matches: 3. Germline assignment: CDR1 SGHVS and CDR2 FNYEAQ. The sample comprised PBMCs. The genes are TRBV7-6 and TRBJ2-1, with 8 nucleotides matching TRBD2. This TCR derives from a man younger than 45 in good health and CMV-seronegative. CDR3 bases: TGTGCCAGCAGCTCCGGGGGGGCTTCCTACAATGAGCAGTTCTTC. Its translation: CASSSGGASYNEQFF. Filled out from reference TRBV7-6 and TRBJ2-1, the complete variable domain reads GAGVSQSPRYKVTKRGQDVALRCDPISGHVSLYWYRQALGQGPEFLTYFNYEAQQDKSGLPNDRFSAERPEGSISTLTIQRTEQRDSAMYRCASSSGGASYNEQFFGPGTRLTVL.